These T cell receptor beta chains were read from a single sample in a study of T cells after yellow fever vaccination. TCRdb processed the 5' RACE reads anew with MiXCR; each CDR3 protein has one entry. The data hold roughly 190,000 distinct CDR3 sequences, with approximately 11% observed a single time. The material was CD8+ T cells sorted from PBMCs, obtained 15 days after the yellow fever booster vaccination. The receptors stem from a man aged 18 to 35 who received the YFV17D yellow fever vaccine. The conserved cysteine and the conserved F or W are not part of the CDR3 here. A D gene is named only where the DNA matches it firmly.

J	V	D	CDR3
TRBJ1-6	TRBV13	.	ASSPSLNSPLH
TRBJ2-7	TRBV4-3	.	ASSQDPDVSYEQY
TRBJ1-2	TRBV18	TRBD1	ASSPDGTGANYGYT
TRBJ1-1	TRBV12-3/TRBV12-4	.	AKGRATEAF
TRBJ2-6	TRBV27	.	ASGTVSSGANVLT
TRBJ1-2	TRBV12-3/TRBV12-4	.	ASSRDGPFSGYT
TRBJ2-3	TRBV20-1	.	SARGEGPISTDTQY
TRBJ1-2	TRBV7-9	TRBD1	ASSPDRENYGYT
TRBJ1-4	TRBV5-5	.	ASSSWVATNEKLF
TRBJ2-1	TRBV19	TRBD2	ASSIAGGPRNEQF
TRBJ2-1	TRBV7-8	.	ASSLPANEQF
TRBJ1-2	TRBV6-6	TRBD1	ASSPSGQGNYGYT
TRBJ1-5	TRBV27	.	ASSFSAYQPQH
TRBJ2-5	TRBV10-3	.	AISGGRSETQY
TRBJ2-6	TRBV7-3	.	ASSPGIGANVLT
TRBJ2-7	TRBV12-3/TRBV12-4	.	ASSLGHTTYEQY
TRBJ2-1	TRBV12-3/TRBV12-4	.	ASSPRQSGNEQF
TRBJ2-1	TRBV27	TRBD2	ASSLWVSGGYNEQF
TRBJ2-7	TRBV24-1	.	ATSDSTGRSYEQY
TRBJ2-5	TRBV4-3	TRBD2	ASSQDYTSGQETQY
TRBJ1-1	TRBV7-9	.	ASNGPRTEAF
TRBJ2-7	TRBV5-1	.	ASSLDRTYEQY
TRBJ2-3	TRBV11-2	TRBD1	ASRASRGRSTDTQY
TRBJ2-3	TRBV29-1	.	SVEPSGWGEADTQY
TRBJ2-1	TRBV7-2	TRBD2	ASSLVLAGGYNEQF
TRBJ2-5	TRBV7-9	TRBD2	ASSLFRLSGGRETQY
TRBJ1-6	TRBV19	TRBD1	ASSFGTGNSPLH
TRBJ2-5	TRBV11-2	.	ASSLLGAGTFLQETQY
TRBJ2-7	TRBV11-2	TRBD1	ASSPGTGNSYEQY
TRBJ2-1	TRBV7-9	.	ASTPLGDYNEQF
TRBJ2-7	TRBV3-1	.	ASSQVPRRVGQY
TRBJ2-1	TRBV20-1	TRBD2	SARDPRGGYNEQF
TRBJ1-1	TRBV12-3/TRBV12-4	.	ASSLEGVNTEAF
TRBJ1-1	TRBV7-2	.	ASSLAQGWRKNTEAF
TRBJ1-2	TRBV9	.	ASSGPGRGQGYT
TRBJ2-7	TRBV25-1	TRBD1	ASQIGTGSYEQY
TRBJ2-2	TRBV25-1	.	ASSVSGRELF
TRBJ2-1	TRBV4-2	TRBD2	ASSQAHAGAYNEQF
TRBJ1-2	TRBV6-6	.	ASSYEGAHGYT
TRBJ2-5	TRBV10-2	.	ASSGATEYQETQY
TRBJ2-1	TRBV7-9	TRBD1	ASSGQGATRSRGGGPWNEQF
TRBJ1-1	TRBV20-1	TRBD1	SASSWQGATEAF
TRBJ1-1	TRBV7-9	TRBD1	ASSLTGAHRDTEAF
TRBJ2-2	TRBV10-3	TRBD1	AISDSDRGTGELF
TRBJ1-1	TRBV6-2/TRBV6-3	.	ASSSSQAPEAF
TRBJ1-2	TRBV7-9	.	ASSIREPGADYGYT
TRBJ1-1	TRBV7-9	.	ASSLRGFEAF
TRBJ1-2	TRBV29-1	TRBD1	STQGPEGYGYT
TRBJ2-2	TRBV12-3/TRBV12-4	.	ASSFLPLRELF
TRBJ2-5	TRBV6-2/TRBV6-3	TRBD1	ASSYYGRGHQETQY
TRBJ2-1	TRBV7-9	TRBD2	ASSSTSGYSNEQF
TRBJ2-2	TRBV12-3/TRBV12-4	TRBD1	ASRPDRAGTGELF